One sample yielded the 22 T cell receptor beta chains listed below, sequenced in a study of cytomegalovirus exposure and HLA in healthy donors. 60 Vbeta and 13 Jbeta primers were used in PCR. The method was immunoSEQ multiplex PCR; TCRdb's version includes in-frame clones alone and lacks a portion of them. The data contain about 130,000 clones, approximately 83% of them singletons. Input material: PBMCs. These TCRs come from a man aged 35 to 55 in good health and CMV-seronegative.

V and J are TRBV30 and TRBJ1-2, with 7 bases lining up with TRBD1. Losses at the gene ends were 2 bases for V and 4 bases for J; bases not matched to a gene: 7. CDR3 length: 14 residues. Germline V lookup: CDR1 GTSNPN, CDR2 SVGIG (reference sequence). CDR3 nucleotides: TGTGCCTGGAGTAGTAATAGGGACAGCTATGGCTACACCTTC. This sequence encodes CAWSSNRDSYGYTF.

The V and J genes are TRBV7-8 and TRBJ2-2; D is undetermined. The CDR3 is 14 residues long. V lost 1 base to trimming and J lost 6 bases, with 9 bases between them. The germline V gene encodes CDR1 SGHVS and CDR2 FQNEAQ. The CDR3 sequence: CASSLGVTAGELFF. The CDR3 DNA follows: TGTGCCAGCAGCTTAGGTGTTACAGCCGGGGAGCTGTTTTTT.

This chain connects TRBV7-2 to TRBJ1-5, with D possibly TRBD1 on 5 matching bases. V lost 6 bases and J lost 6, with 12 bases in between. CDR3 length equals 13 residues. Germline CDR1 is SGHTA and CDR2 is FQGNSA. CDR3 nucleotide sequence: TGTGCCAGCAGGTTGGACACCAGTCAGCCCCAGCATTTT. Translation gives CASRLDTSQPQHF.

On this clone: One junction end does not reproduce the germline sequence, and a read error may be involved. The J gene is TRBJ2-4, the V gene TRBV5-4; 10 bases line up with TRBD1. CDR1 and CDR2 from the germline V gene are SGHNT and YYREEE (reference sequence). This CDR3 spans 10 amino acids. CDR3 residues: CASRPGQGNF. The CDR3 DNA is TGTGCCAGCAGGCCGGGACAGGGGAACTTC. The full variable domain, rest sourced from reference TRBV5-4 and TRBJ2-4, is ETGVTQSPTHLIKTRGQQVTLRCSSQSGHNTVSWYQQALGQGPQFIFQYYREEENGRGNFPPRFSGLQFPNYSSELNVNALELDDSALYLCASRPGQGNFGAGTRLSVL.

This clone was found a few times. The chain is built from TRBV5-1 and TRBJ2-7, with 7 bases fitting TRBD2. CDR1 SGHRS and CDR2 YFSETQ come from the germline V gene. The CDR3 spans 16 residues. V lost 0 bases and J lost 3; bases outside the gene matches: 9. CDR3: CASSLGPLATHYEQYF. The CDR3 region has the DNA TGCGCCAGCAGCTTGGGACCACTAGCGACGCACTACGAGCAGTACTTC.

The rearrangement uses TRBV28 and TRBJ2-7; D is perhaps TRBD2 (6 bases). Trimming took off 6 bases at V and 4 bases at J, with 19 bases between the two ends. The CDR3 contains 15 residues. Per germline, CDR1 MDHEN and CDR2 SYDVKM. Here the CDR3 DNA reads TGTGCCAGCAGGTCCCCTAGCGTGGATTTATACGAGCAGTACTTC. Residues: CASRSPSVDLYEQYF.

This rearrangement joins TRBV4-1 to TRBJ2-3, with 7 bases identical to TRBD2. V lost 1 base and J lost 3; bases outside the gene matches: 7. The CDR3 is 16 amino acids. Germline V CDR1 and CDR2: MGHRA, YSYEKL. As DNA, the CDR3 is TGCGCCAGCAGCCAAGGGGCTAGCGGTTGGACAGATACGCAGTATTTT. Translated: CASSQGASGWTDTQYF.

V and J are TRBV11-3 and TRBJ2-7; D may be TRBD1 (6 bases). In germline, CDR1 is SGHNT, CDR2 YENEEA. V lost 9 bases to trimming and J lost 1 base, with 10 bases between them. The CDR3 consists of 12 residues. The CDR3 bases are TGTGCCAGTAGCACAGGGTCCTACGAGCAGTACTTC. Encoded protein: CASSTGSYEQYF.

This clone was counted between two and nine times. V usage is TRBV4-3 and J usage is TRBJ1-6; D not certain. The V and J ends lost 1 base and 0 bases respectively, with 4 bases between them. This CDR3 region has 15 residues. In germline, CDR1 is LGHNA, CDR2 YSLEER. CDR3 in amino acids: CASSQAFSYNSPLHF. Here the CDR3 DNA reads TGCGCCAGCAGCCAAGCTTTCTCCTATAATTCACCCCTCCACTTT.

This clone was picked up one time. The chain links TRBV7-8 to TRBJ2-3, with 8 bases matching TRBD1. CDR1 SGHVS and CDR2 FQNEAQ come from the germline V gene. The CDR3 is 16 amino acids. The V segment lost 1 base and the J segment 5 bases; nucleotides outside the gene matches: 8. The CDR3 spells CASSLGLDRAGDTQYF. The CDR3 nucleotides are TGTGCCAGCAGCTTAGGGCTGGACAGGGCGGGAGATACGCAGTATTTT.

CDR3 sequence: CASRFAGTSDPYNEQFF. The CDR3 region has the DNA TGTGCCAGCAGATTCGCCGGGACTAGCGACCCTTACAATGAGCAGTTCTTC. J is TRBJ2-1 and V is TRBV5-8; 10 nucleotides match TRBD2. The junction had 12 bases not matched to a gene; V was cut back by 5 bases and J by 4 bases. The CDR3 contains 17 residues. CDR1 and CDR2 from the germline V gene are SGHTS and YDEGEE.

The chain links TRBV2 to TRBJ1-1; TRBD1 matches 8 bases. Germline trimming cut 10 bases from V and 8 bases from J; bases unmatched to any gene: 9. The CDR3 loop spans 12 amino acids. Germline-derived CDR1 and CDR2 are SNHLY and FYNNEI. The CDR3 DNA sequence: TGTGCCACCCCGGGACAGGAAGCCGAAGCTTTCTTT. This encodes CATPGQEAEAFF.

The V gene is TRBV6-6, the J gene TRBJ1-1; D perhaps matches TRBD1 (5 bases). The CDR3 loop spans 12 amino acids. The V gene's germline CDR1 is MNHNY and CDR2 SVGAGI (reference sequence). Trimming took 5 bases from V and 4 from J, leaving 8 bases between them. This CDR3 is CASSNQGTEAFF. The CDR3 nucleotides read TGTGCCAGCAGTAACCAGGGCACTGAAGCTTTCTTT.

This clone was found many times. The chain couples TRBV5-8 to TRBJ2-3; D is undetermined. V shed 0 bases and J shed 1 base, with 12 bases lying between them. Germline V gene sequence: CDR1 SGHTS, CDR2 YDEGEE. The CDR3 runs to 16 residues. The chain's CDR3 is CASSLGYSLGTDTQYF. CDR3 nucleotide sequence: TGTGCCAGCAGCTTGGGCTACTCCCTTGGCACAGATACGCAGTATTTT. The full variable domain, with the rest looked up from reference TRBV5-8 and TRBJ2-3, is EAGVTQSPTHLIKTRGQQATLRCSPISGHTSVYWYQQALGLGLQFLLWYDEGEERNRGNFPPRFSGRQFPNYSSELNVNALELEDSALYLCASSLGYSLGTDTQYFGPGTRLTVL.

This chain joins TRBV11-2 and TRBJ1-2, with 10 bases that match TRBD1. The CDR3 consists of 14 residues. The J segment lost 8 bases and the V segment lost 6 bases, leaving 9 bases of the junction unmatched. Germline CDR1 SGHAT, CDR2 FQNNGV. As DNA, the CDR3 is TGTGCCAGCAGATCCGCCGGGACAGGGGAGGGCTACACCTTC. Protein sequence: CASRSAGTGEGYTF.

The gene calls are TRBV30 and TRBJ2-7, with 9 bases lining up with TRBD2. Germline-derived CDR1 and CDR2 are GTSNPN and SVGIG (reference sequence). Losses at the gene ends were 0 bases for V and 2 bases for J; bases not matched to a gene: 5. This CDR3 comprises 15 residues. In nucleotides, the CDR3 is TGTGCCTGGAGTGTAGGCGGGGGGGGGCCCTACGAGCAGTACTTC. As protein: CAWSVGGGGPYEQYF.

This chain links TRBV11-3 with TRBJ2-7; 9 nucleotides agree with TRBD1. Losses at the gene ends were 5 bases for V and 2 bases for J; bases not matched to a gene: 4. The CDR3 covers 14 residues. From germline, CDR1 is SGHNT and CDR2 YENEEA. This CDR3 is CASSARQGAYEQYF. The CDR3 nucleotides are TGTGCCAGCAGCGCCAGACAGGGGGCCTACGAGCAGTACTTC.

The CDR3 is CASSHGEGNYGYTF. For the CDR3, the DNA is TGCGCCAGCAGCCACGGGGAGGGGAACTATGGCTACACCTTC. The V and J genes are TRBV5-1 and TRBJ1-2, with a weak D call TRBD1 (5 bases). This CDR3 region has 14 residues. The germline CDR1 and CDR2 sequences are SGHRS and YFSETQ. The V and J ends lost 4 bases and 2 bases respectively, with 12 bases between them. The full variable domain, with the rest looked up from reference TRBV5-1 and TRBJ1-2, is KAGVTQTPRYLIKTRGQQVTLSCSPISGHRSVSWYQQTPGQGLQFLFEYFSETQRNKGNFPGRFSGRQFSNSRSEMNVSTLELGDSALYLCASSHGEGNYGYTFGSGTRLTVV.

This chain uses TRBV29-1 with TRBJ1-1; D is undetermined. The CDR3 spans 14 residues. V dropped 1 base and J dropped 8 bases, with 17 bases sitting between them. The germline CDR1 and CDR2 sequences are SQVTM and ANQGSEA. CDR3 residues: CSVEVPGLPWEAFF. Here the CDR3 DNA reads TGCAGCGTTGAAGTTCCAGGACTCCCCTGGGAAGCTTTCTTT. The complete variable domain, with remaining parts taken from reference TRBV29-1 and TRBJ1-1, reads SAVISQKPSRDICQRGTSLTIQCQVDSQVTMMFWYRQQPGQSLTLIATANQGSEATYESGFVIDKFPISRPNLTFSTLTVSNMSPEDSSIYLCSVEVPGLPWEAFFGQGTRLTVV.

CDR3 in DNA: TGTGCCTGGCAGGGGGCGGAATCACCCCTCCACTTT. This codes for CAWQGAESPLHF. The chain joins TRBV30 to TRBJ1-6; 8 bases are shared with TRBD1. This CDR3 has 12 residues. V lost 5 bases, J lost 10 bases, and 4 bases stayed unmatched. Germline-derived CDR1 and CDR2 are GTSNPN and SVGIG (reference sequence).

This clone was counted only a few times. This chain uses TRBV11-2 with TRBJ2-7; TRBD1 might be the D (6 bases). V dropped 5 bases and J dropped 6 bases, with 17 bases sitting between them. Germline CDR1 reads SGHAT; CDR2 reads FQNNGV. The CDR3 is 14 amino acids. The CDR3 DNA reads TGTGCCAGCAGCGGGTGGAGTGGACAGTTCGAGCAGTACTTC. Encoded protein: CASSGWSGQFEQYF.

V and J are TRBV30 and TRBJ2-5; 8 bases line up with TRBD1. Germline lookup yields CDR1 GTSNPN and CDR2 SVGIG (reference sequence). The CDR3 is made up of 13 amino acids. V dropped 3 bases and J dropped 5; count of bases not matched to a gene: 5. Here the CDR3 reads CAWSGQGPETQYF. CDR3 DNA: TGTGCCTGGAGCGGACAGGGACCCGAGACCCAGTACTTC.